This section outlines one T cell receptor beta chain sequence together with its context. V shed 5 bases, J shed 0 bases, and the junction held 5 bases outside the gene matches. CDR1 SGHAT and CDR2 FQNNGV come from the germline V gene. The CDR3 loop spans 16 amino acids. This sample was taken from a study of T cell responses to AZD1222 COVID-19 vaccine. TCRdb keeps only in-frame clones here, not all; method: immunoSEQ multiplex PCR. This table holds about 270,000 clones, approximately 94% found once. This chain connects TRBV11-2 to TRBJ2-2, with 8 bases matching TRBD2. The sequence was collected from an adult who received the AZD1222 COVID-19 vaccine. Specimen: peripheral blood, collected 28 days after the second AZD1222 dose. CDR3: CASSNSGDANTGELFF. The CDR3 DNA is TGTGCCAGCAGCAATAGCGGGGACGCGAACACCGGGGAGCTGTTTTTT.